These 19 T cell receptor beta chains originate from one sample sequenced in a study of CXCR3-negative and CXCR3-positive naive CD8 T cells. All TRB cDNA libraries came from 5' RACE performed with UMI labels. From its re-call of the 5' RACE reads, TCRdb lists each CDR3 protein once, without DNA. The table for this sample gives 70,000 to 95,000 distinct CDR3 sequences. The sample comprised naive CXCR3- CD8+ T cells from blood. Specified subset: CD45RO-CCR7+CD27+CD95- naive CD8+ T cells lacking CXCR3 (TNR3-). The receptor set was obtained from a human donor in good health. Some clones in this sample may be carry-over from other donors' samples.

The chain couples TRBV4-1 to TRBJ2-7. The CDR3 extends over 15 amino acids. Per the germline V gene, CDR1 is MGHRA and CDR2 is YSYEKL. The CDR3 protein is CASSQVVDRSYEQYF.

The chain employs TRBV20-1 and TRBJ2-7; the D gene TCRdb calls, TRBD2, cannot be checked with no DNA. CDR3 size: 15 residues. Germline V gene sequence: CDR1 DFQATT, CDR2 SNEGSKA (reference sequence). The CDR3 is CSARATSGRNYEQYF.

V usage is TRBV29-1 and J usage is TRBJ2-1; without DNA, the TCRdb call of TRBD2 cannot be checked. The CDR3 consists of 13 residues. Germline CDR1 reads SQVTM; CDR2 reads ANQGSEA. The CDR3 sequence: CSVALGEGNEQFF.

The chain uses TRBV12-3 or TRBV12-4 and TRBJ1-1; with no DNA, the TCRdb D assignment of TRBD1 cannot be verified. The CDR3 has 15 amino acids. CDR3 sequence reads: CASSQAEGGGTEAFF.

J is TRBJ2-3 and V is TRBV6-2 or TRBV6-3; TCRdb calls TRBD2, which cannot be checked without DNA. Germline CDR1 MNHEY, CDR2 SVGEGT. There are 18 residues in the CDR3. The CDR3 sequence is CASSLIPLTSGRSDTQYF.

The chain has TRBV7-9 and TRBJ2-7; TCRdb's D call, TRBD1, is unchecked because there is no DNA. The germline gives CDR1 SEHNR, CDR2 FQNEAQ (reference sequence). The CDR3 totals 13 residues. CDR3 amino acids: CASSAWAAVEQYF.

The rearrangement uses TRBV4-3 and TRBJ1-2; checking the TCRdb D call of TRBD1 is not possible without DNA. The CDR3 is made up of 16 amino acids. Germline-derived CDR1 and CDR2 are LGHNA and YSLEER. This CDR3 reads CASSQVTGLINYGYTF.

The chain combines TRBV7-3 with TRBJ2-1; absent DNA, TCRdb's TRBD1 call cannot be checked. Germline CDR1 SGHTA, CDR2 FQGTGA. The CDR3 spans 16 residues. The chain's CDR3 is CASSLSGDPFYNEQFF.

J is TRBJ2-1 and V is TRBV6-2 or TRBV6-3; TCRdb selects TRBD2, and the lack of DNA leaves this call unchecked. The CDR3 consists of 19 residues. Germline CDR1 is MNHEY and CDR2 is SVGEGT. CDR3 protein: CASSYSISGGNYPYNEQFF.

The CDR3 region is CSVTPGLAGDEQYF. The chain has TRBV20-1 and TRBJ2-7; there is no DNA to check the TCRdb D call of TRBD2. Per the germline V gene, CDR1 is DFQATT and CDR2 is SNEGSKA (reference sequence). The CDR3 is 14 amino acids.

The chain carries TRBV12-3 or TRBV12-4 and TRBJ2-1. The CDR3 loop spans 14 amino acids. This CDR3 is CASSFAGSYNEQFF.

CDR3 residues: CASSFRGTDTQYF. This chain joins TRBV28 and TRBJ2-3. CDR1 is MDHEN and CDR2 is SYDVKM in the germline V gene. The CDR3 spans 13 residues. Full variable domain (rest looked up from reference TRBV28 and TRBJ2-3): DVKVTQSSRYLVKRTGEKVFLECVQDMDHENMFWYRQDPGLGLRLIYFSYDVKMKEKGDIPEGYSVSREKKERFSLILESASTNQTSMYLCASSFRGTDTQYFGPGTRLTVL.

CDR3 sequence: CASSQDPGQGIPFGYTF. V usage is TRBV4-1 and J usage is TRBJ1-2; TCRdb's assignment of TRBD1 cannot be checked, as there is no DNA. Germline V gives CDR1 MGHRA, CDR2 YSYEKL. This CDR3 region has 17 residues.

The CDR3 protein is CASSSPRDGPFQETQYF. The chain links TRBV9 to TRBJ2-5; as DNA is missing, the TRBD2 call by TCRdb cannot be tested. CDR3 size: 17 residues. Germline-derived CDR1 and CDR2 are SGDLS and YYNGEE.

This chain uses TRBV27 with TRBJ2-7; absent DNA, TCRdb's TRBD1 call cannot be checked. The CDR3 has 16 residues. Germline CDR1 and CDR2: MNHEY and SMNVEV (reference sequence). Here the CDR3 reads CASSLRTGGMSYEQYF.

The chain couples TRBV6-2 or TRBV6-3 to TRBJ2-1; TCRdb names TRBD2, which stays unverified in the absence of DNA. Looked up from germline, CDR1 is MNHEY and CDR2 is SVGEGT. This CDR3 comprises 14 residues. CDR3 in amino acids: CASGTSGVYNEQFF.

This chain links TRBV5-4 with TRBJ2-1; lacking DNA, the TRBD1 call made by TCRdb goes unchecked. The V gene's germline CDR1 is SGHNT and CDR2 YYREEE (reference sequence). CDR3 length: 14 residues. CDR3 in amino acids: CASSLGQWGDEQFF.

The CDR3 is CASSLAGDGNQPQHF. The rearrangement links TRBV5-4 to TRBJ1-5; TCRdb designates TRBD1, a call that cannot be tested without DNA. The CDR3 is made up of 15 amino acids. The germline gives CDR1 SGHNT, CDR2 YYREEE (reference sequence).

J is TRBJ2-7 and V is TRBV6-6; TCRdb's D call, TRBD1, is unchecked because there is no DNA. The germline gives CDR1 MNHNY, CDR2 SVGAGI (reference sequence). This CDR3 spans 13 amino acids. The CDR3 loop reads CASTGAGDYEQYF.